This TCR beta chain was observed in a study of shared clonotypes between healthy human individuals. Measured with immunoSEQ multiplex PCR; TCRdb has only the in-frame clones, and not every one. This table holds 170,000 or so clones, about 66% found once. On this clone: The same CDR3 also results from other DNA sequences found in this sample.

Trimming pared 6 bases from V and 5 bases from J, leaving 16 bases between. The CDR3 spans 15 residues. CDR1 SGHVS and CDR2 FQNEAQ come from the germline V gene. The gene calls are TRBV7-8 and TRBJ1-4; D not resolved. The source of this sequence is a man aged 25 to 40 in good health. Specimen: memory CD4+ T cells sorted from blood. Regarding subset: CD45RA-negative fraction. DNA of the CDR3: TGTGCCAGCAGTCCCAGGACGGGAGCCAATGAAAAACTGTTTTTT. As protein: CASSPRTGANEKLFF.